This TCR beta chain was captured in a study of T-cell reconstitution after alpha-beta-depleted transplantation in children. Study findings and constraints: Several hundred expanded graft clones reportedly gave rise to the alpha-beta T cells present about two months after transplant. High day-60 TCRbeta diversity in some patients came from surviving recipient T cells and thymic progenitors. T-cell numbers and diversity, one year after transplant, stemmed largely from T cells that were newly produced.

A few counts support this clonotype. Its matching antigen is unknown. The TCRbeta library was prepared with unique molecular identifiers. TCRdb called the PCR reads again in MiXCR, with one record for every CDR3 protein. The table shows 200,000 to 250,000 distinct CDR3 sequences, with around 7.7% occurring only once. This CDR3 is built from 16 residues. Germline V gene data show CDR1 as SGHVS and CDR2 as FQNEAQ. V was trimmed by 4 bases and J by 3 bases, leaving 19 bases between them. The rearrangement uses TRBV7-8 and TRBJ2-7; D remains unclear. This clonotype was obtained from a male patient aged 2-10 years who had a stem cell transplant for acute myeloid leukemia, so the T cells may come from the graft donor. The source material was PBMCs, mostly from graft donor cells, sampled 360 days after TCRalphabeta/CD19-depleted stem cell transplant. The CDR3 loop is CASSWAPARVSYEQYF. In nucleotides, the CDR3 is TGTGCCAGCAGCTGGGCCCCTGCGCGAGTTAGCTACGAGCAGTACTTC.